What follows is one T cell receptor beta chain and its context. Its antigen target is currently unknown. Base qualities were left out, and no much larger clone turns up one base away. The CDR3 regions of human TCRbeta chains were analyzed by immunosequencing. The original methods were these. Repertoire TCRs were checked for matches against a reference library of SARS-CoV-2-specific TCRs that had been generated using the MIRA antigen-specificity platform. Breadth meant the fraction of unique TCRs that were SARS-CoV-2-associated, whereas depth meant the fraction of total T cells that were SARS-CoV-2-associated. Each spike-specific TCR was assigned to its reactive spike region and to a CD4 or CD8 class using the MIRA data. Log10-transformed breadth and depth values were compared by one-way ANOVA with Sidak's multiple comparisons tests. Here the immuneACCESS table is served through TCRdb, limited to in-frame sequences with V and J called. Missing clones are a known gap in these copies; in checked studies unresolved V genes cover under half, and the rest lacks a known reason. V and J calls plus clone size are reproduced from that table; the DNA served to infer D and trimming. This sample is represented by around 190,000 clones; roughly 92% of them were singletons. Roughly 1.7% of the sample rests with the top ten.

CDR1 and CDR2 are drawn from the germline V gene: SNHLY, FYNNEI. The CDR3 measures 14 amino acids from cysteine to phenylalanine. CDR3 DNA is the only sequence kept; it has 42 bases, read in frame from the first base. Relative to germline, V is 6 bases shorter and J is 6 bases shorter, with 15 bases between their ends. The data were taken from a study of T cell responses to AZD1222 COVID-19 vaccine (dated by TCRdb to about 2021). Looking at the study overall: A total of more than 230 trial participants underwent TCR sequencing, of whom some 200 had received two doses of AZD1222 and roughly 26 had received two doses of the MenACWY control vaccine. Enrollment into the trials was organized by age into subgroups of 18-55, 56-69 and 70-plus years, and those subgroups contained roughly 160, 29 and 62 TCR-sequenced participants, respectively. Broad study findings and their caveats: CD4 TCRs associated with the vaccine covered the entire spike protein, and the dominant responses were in regions 160-218 and 743-854. After two AZD1222 doses, both the breadth and the depth of spike-specific TCRs were significantly higher than at day 0 and than in MenACWY recipients. Only five or six AZD1222 recipients were SARS-CoV-2 seropositive at baseline, limiting conclusions about previously exposed vaccinees. In the small 56-69-year group, the increase in depth fell short of significance, most likely because of low power. Epitopes outside the regions mutated in the B.1.351 and B.1.1.7 variants were reportedly recognized by nearly half of the unique spike-specific TCRs. Because no day 14 peak-response samples were available, repertoires were characterized only after the peak T cell response. Participants were mostly white British, with more females than males. The authors suggested clonal diversity may have been underestimated.

According to the study, the label for this sample's time point signals: about 28 days (+/-7) after the second vaccine dose. AZD1222 recipients whose second dose came at about 4 weeks and those whose second dose came at about 12 weeks were combined into one group, since spike-specific TCR depth and breadth did not differ between the two schedules. The vaccinee samples were drawn from two UK trials, COV001 and COV002, one of which was a single-blind randomized controlled phase 2/3 trial testing AZD1222 (ChAdOx1 nCoV-19) in healthy adults. For TCRbeta chain sequencing, PBMC samples were collected from trial participants at day 0 and at day 28 after the second dose.

The input for sequencing was peripheral blood, taken 28 days after the second AZD1222 dose. This chain joins TRBV2 to TRBJ1-5, with TRBD1 as a weak D call on 6 bases. The receptor was isolated from an adult who received the AZD1222 COVID-19 vaccine. The CDR3 is CASSQSTGRQPQHF. At the DNA level, the sequence is TGTGCCAGCAGCCAAAGCACAGGGCGTCAGCCCCAGCATTTT.